This T cell receptor beta chain was sequenced during a study of blood T cell repertoires in COVID-19. CDR1 and CDR2 from the germline V gene are SGDLS and YYNGEE. V was pared by 4 bases and J by 9 bases, with 10 bases of the junction left unmatched. The CDR3 covers 16 residues. Sequencing was performed with immunoSEQ multiplex PCR; in TCRdb, only in-frame clones are kept and a portion is missing. The data hold over 150,000 clones, with 90% observed a single time. This clonotype was obtained from a man aged 50-59 years with acute or convalescent COVID-19. Input material: peripheral blood. J is TRBJ2-1 and V is TRBV9; 13 bases agree with TRBD2. The CDR3 bases are TGTGCCAGCAGCCCCCGGACTAGCGGGAGTATGGGTGAGCAGTTCTTC. Protein product: CASSPRTSGSMGEQFF.